Here is one TCR beta chain with its context. This record belongs to a study of T cell responses to AZD1222 COVID-19 vaccine. Here immunoSEQ multiplex PCR was the method, and the copy in TCRdb shows in-frame clones only, minus some. The data show approximately 100,000 clones, more than 85% seen once. Here the sequenced sample was peripheral blood, taken on day 0 of AZD1222 vaccination. The receptor comes from an adult in good health.

CDR3 bases: TGTGCCAGCTCACCAGGCAGGGACGGCGAAAAACTGTTTTTT. The encoded protein is CASSPGRDGEKLFF. This chain links TRBV18 with TRBJ1-4; tentative D call: TRBD1 (5 bases). Trimming removed 2 bases at V and 8 bases at J, with 12 bases between. The CDR3 length is 14 residues. Per germline, CDR1 KGHSH and CDR2 LQKENI.